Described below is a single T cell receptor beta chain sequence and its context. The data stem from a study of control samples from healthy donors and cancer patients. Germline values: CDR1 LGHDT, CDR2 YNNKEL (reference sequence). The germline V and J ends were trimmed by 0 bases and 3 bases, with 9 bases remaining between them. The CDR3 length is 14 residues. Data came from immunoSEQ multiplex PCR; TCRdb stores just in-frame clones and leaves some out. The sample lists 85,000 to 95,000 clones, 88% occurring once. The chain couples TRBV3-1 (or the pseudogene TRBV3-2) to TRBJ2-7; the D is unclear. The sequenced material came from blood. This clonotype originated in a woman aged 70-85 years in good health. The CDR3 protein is CASSQDSGRYEQYF. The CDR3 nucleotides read TGTGCCAGCAGCCAAGACTCTGGACGCTACGAGCAGTACTTC.